This TCR beta chain was identified in a study of cytomegalovirus exposure and HLA in healthy donors. The V gene's germline CDR1 is SGHAT and CDR2 FQNNGV. V was clipped by 0 bases and J by 13 bases, with 19 bases between them. The CDR3 loop spans 15 amino acids. The PCR contained 60 Vbeta and 13 Jbeta primers. Method: immunoSEQ multiplex PCR; TCRdb's copy keeps in-frame clones and lacks some. The repertoire table contains about 79,000 clones. Sequencing input: PBMCs. V and J are TRBV11-2 and TRBJ2-1; possibly TRBD2 for D (6 bases). This TCR was sampled from a man younger than 40 in good health and CMV-seronegative. Here the CDR3 DNA reads TGTGCCAGCAGCTTAGATCAGGAGGGGTTGAGGTCCCAGTTCTTC. Protein: CASSLDQEGLRSQFF.